Presented here are 6 T cell receptor beta chains from one specimen sequenced in a study of T cells in Graves' hyperthyroidism and ophthalmopathy. It was RNA transcripts that yielded the amplified TCR beta CDR3 regions. The TCR CDR3 was amplified in a first-round RT-PCR using the HTBI primer set. TCRdb analysed the multiplex PCR reads with MiXCR anew, one entry per CDR3 protein. Of over 500,000 distinct CDR3 sequences in the sample, about 15% were seen once. The sample taken for sequencing was blood. The receptors shown here come from a woman under 40 with Graves' ophthalmopathy.

There are a few counts of this clonotype. The rearrangement joins TRBV6-5 to TRBJ2-5; weak D call: TRBD2 (6 bases). The CDR3 extends over 16 amino acids. Germline V gene sequence: CDR1 MNHEY, CDR2 SVGAGI. Trimming removed 0 bases at V and 5 bases at J, with 16 bases between. CDR3 residues: CASSYSTGGIRETQYF. The CDR3 DNA is TGTGCCAGCAGTTACTCGACTGGGGGGATCCGGGAGACCCAGTACTTC.

The sample holds many counts of this clonotype. This chain connects TRBV7-2 to TRBJ1-5; tentative D call: TRBD1 (5 bases). V lost 5 bases, J lost 4 bases, and 15 bases lay in between. The CDR3 covers 15 residues. Per germline, CDR1 SGHTA and CDR2 FQGNSA. CDR3 in DNA: TGTGCCAGCAGCATACAGGACGGCCTAAATCAGCCCCAGCATTTT. Protein sequence: CASSIQDGLNQPQHF.

This clonotype was seen ten or more times. This sequence joins TRBV7-2 and TRBJ1-1, with 8 bases fitting TRBD1. The CDR3 is 15 amino acids. V lost 5 bases to trimming and J lost 0 bases; unmatched junction nucleotides: 5. Germline CDR1 is SGHTA and CDR2 is FQGNSA. CDR3 DNA: TGTGCCAGCAGCCTCCAGACAGGGGTGAACACTGAAGCTTTCTTT. It translates to CASSLQTGVNTEAFF.

This clonotype was seen many times. The V and J genes are TRBV20-1 and TRBJ1-1; TRBD1 is a possible D gene (6 bases). The CDR3 runs 17 residues. The ends were cut back, 5 bases at V and 3 bases at J, with 25 bases in the middle. The V gene's germline CDR1 is DFQATT and CDR2 SNEGSKA (reference sequence). The CDR3 DNA reads TGCAGTGCTCGATCAACCAGGGACACCCTGGGGGACACTGAAGCTTTCTTT. Translating it yields CSARSTRDTLGDTEAFF.

The chain carries TRBV18 and TRBJ2-7; D ambiguous. This CDR3 is built from 13 residues. The germline V gene has CDR1 KGHSH and CDR2 LQKENI. Trimming took off 2 bases at V and 2 bases at J, with 7 bases between the two ends. CDR3: CASSPVKAYEQYF. The CDR3 DNA reads as TGTGCCAGCTCACCAGTCAAAGCCTACGAGCAGTACTTC.

This CDR3 is CASSLGGLGISGSTNEQFF. Here the CDR3 DNA reads TGTGCCAGCAGCCTGGGGGGGCTCGGGATTAGCGGGAGTACCAATGAGCAGTTCTTC. The chain recombines TRBV9 with TRBJ2-1; 9 positions agree with TRBD2. The CDR3 is 19 amino acids. The V gene's germline CDR1 is SGDLS and CDR2 YYNGEE. V shed 4 bases and J 6 bases; nucleotides not matched to a gene: 20.